The subject of this entry is one TCR beta chain. Its antigen is unknown. There are no base qualities to consult, and no much larger clone falls within one base. The data were taken from a study of blood T cell repertoires in COVID-19 (TCRdb year 2020). In terms of the full investigation: Collaborator samples came from the United States, Italy and Spain and covered acute and convalescent phases of COVID-19. The material from the prospective study consisted of cDNA or gDNA derived from T cells, B-cell-depleted T cells, or PBMCs. The dataset comprised deeply sampled blood TCRbeta repertoires from subjects exposed to, actively infected with, or recovered from COVID-19. The repertoires were made available in a free public database intended to serve as a resource for research on the immune response to SARS-CoV-2. The samples were drawn from the first 160 participants of the ongoing ImmuneRACE study and from under 1,500 subjects provided by 6 global collaborators. A de-identified subject ID, COVID-19 status, age in years and sex were almost always included in the sample metadata. Where available, HLA class I and class II types were taken from metadata supplied by the sample provider and were not determined by assay-based typing.

Participants in the prospective study were enrolled through a virtual design, were aged roughly 18 to 90 years, and lived in approximately 25 United States geographic areas. In the prospective study, cohorts were assigned on the basis of participant-reported clinical history obtained from a screening survey and a study questionnaire. In the prospective study, whole blood, serum and a nasopharyngeal or oropharyngeal swab were collected from each participant by mobile phlebotomists. Prospective study participants could optionally give additional blood draws and questionnaires over a roughly two-month period. Before DNA extraction, blood samples from the prospective study were shipped at room temperature or frozen. Inclusive of the bounding cysteine and phenylalanine, the CDR3 is 16 residues long. Only CDR3 DNA remains: 48 bases, in frame from the first base. CDR1 ENHRY and CDR2 SYGVKD were looked up in the germline V gene. V ends up 0 bases short and J 5 bases short, with an unmatched junction base count of 7.

What the study reported, not specific to this receptor: How much clinical and demographic metadata was included differed by source and by participant, and the metadata was provided uncurated.

The immunoSEQ Assay, a bias-controlled multiplex PCR, was used to amplify TCRbeta CDR3 regions from genomic DNA. Per the source publication's procedure: The number of nucleated cells in each sample was estimated by amplification of reference gene primers within the assay. To quantify the absolute abundance of each unique TCRbeta CDR3 rearrangement, sequence reads were collapsed and filtered. For each sample, productive Simpson clonality was calculated by taking the square root of Simpson's diversity index across productive rearrangements. TCRdb holds this immuneACCESS table with in-frame rearrangements only. Some clones are missing; in checked studies, unresolved V genes explain under half, and the rest has no known cause. V and J calls and clone size come straight from that table; D and trimming were deduced from the DNA. The sample profile shows over 350,000 clones; approximately 88% of them were found once. The ten largest clones add up to over 0.9% of the sample.

Here the chain combines TRBV10-3 and TRBJ1-1; TRBD1 matches 9 bases in the middle. Sequenced material: PBMCs or T cells enriched from blood (not recorded which). The source is a woman in her twenties or thirties with acute COVID-19. The CDR3 loop reads CAISESPTQGATEAFF. The DNA sequence is as follows: TGTGCCATCAGTGAGTCCCCAACACAGGGGGCTACTGAAGCTTTCTTT.